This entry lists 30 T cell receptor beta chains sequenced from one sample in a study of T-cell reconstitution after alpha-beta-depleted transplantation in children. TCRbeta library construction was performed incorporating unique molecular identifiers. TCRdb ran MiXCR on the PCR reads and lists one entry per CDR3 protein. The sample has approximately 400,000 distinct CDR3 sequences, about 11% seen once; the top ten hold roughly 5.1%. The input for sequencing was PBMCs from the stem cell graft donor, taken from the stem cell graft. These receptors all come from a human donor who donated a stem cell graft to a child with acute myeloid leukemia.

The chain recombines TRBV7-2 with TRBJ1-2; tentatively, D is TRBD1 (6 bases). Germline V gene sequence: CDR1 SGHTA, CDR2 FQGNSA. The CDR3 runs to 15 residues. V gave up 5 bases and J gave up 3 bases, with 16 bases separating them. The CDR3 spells CASSEGQGAYYGYTF. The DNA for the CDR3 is TGTGCCAGCAGCGAGGGACAAGGGGCTTACTATGGCTACACCTTC. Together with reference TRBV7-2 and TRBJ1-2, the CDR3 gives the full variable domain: GAGVSQSPSNKVTEKGKDVELRCDPISGHTALYWYRQSLGQGLEFLIYFQGNSAPDKSGLPSDRFSAERTGGSVSTLTIQRTQQEDSAVYLCASSEGQGAYYGYTFGSGTRLTVV.

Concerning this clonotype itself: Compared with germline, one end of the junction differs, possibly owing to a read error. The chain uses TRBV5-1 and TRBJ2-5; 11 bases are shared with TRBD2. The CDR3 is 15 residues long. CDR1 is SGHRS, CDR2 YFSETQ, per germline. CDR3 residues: CASSPVLAGGETRYF. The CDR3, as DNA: TGCGCCAGCAGCCCTGTTTTAGCGGGAGGGGAGACCCGGTACTTC.

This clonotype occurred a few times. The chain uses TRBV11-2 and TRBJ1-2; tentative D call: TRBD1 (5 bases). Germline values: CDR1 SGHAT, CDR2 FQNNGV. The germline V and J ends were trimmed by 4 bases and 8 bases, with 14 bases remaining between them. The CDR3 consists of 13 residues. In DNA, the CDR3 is TGTGCCAGCAGCTATCCTCGCGAGGGGGGCTACACCTTC. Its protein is CASSYPREGGYTF.

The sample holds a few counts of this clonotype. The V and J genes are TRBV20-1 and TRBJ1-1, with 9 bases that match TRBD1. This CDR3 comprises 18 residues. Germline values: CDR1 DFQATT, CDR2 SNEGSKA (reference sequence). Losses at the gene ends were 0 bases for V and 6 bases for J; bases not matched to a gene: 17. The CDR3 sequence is CSARDLGGTGIFLAEAFF. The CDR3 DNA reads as TGCAGTGCTAGAGATCTGGGGGGGACAGGGATTTTTTTGGCTGAAGCTTTCTTT.

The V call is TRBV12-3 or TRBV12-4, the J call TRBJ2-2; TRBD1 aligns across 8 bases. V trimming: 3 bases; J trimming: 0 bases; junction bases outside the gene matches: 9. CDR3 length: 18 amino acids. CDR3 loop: CASSFDGQGPSNTGELFF. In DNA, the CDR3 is TGTGCCAGCAGTTTCGATGGACAGGGACCTTCGAACACCGGGGAGCTGTTTTTT.

The CDR3 DNA reads TGTGCCAGCAGCCCTAGGACGCACCACTCCTACAATGAGCAGTTCTTC. The encoded protein is CASSPRTHHSYNEQFF. V is TRBV9 and J is TRBJ2-1, with D unresolved. The V gene's germline CDR1 is SGDLS and CDR2 YYNGEE. Deletions cut 4 bases from V and 0 bases from J, with 14 bases between. The CDR3 spans 16 residues.

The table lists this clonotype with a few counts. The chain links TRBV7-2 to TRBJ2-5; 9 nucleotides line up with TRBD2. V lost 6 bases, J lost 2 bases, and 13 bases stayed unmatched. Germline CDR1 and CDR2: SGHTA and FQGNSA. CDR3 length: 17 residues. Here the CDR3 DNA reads TGTGCCAGCAGTCAAAACCGCGGGAGGGGTGGGCAAGAGACCCAGTACTTC. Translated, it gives CASSQNRGRGGQETQYF.

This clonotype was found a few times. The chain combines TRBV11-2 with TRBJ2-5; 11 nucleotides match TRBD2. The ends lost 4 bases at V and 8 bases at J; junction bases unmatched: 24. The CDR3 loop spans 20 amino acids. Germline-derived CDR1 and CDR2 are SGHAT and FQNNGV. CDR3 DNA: TGTGCCAGCAGCTCCCTCCGATTTGAAGCCACTAGCGGGAGTACGGTAACCCAGTACTTC. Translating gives CASSSLRFEATSGSTVTQYF. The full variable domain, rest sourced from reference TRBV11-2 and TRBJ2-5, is EAGVAQSPRYKIIEKRQSVAFWCNPISGHATLYWYQQILGQGPKLLIQFQNNGVVDDSQLPKDRFSAERLKGVDSTLKIQPAKLEDSAVYLCASSSLRFEATSGSTVTQYFGPGTRLLVL.

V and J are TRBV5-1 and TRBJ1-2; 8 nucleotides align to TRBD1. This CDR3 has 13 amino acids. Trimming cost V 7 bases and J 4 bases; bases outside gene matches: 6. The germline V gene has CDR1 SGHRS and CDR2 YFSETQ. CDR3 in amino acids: CASGQGTGYGYTF. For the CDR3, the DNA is TGCGCCAGCGGACAGGGTACGGGCTATGGCTACACCTTC.

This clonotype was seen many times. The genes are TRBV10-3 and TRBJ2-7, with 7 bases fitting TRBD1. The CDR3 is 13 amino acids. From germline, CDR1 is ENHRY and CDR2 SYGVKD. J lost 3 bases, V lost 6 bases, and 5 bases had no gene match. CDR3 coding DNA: TGTGCCATCAGAACAGGGGACCACTACGAGCAGTACTTC. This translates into CAIRTGDHYEQYF.

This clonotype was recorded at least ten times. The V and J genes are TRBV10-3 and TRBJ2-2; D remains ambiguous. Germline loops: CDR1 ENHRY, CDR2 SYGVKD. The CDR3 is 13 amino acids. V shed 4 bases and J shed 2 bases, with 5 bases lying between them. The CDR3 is CAISGHNTGELFF. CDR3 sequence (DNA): TGTGCCATCAGTGGGCACAACACCGGGGAGCTGTTTTTT.

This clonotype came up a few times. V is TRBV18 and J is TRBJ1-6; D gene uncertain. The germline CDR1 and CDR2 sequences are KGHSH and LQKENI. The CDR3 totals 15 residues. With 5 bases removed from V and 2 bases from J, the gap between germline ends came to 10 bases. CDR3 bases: TGTGCCAGCTCATTCTTGGATGCCTATAATTCACCCCTCCACTTT. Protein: CASSFLDAYNSPLHF.

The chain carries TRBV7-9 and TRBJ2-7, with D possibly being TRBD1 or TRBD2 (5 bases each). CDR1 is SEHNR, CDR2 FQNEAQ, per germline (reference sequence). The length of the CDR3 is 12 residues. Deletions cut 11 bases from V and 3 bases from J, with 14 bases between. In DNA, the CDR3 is TGTGCCGGGGGTGGAGCCCTCTACGAGCAGTACTTC. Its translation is CAGGGALYEQYF.

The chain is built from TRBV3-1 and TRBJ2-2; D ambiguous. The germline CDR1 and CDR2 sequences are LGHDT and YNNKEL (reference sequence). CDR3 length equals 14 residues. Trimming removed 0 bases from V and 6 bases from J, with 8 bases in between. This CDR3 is CASSQDTRAGELFF. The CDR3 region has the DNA TGTGCCAGCAGCCAAGATACGAGAGCCGGGGAGCTGTTTTTT.

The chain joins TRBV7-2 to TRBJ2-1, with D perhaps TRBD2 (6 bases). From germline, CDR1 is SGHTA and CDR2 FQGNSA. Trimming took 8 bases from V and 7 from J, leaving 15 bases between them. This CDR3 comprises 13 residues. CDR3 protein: CASSGESGNEQFF. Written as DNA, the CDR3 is TGTGCCAGCTCGGGGGAATCCGGGAATGAGCAGTTCTTC.

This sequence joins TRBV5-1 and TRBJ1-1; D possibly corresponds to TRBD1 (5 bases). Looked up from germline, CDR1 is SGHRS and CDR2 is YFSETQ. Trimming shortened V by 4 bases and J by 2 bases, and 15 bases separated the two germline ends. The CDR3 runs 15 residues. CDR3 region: CASSQDQGSNTEAFF. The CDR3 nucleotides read TGCGCCAGCAGCCAAGACCAGGGCTCCAACACTGAAGCTTTCTTT.

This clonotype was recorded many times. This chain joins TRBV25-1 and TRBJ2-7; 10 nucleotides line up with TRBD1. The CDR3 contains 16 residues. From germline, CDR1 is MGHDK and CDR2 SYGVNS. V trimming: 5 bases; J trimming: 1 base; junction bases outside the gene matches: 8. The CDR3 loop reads CASSPSGDRGSYEQYF. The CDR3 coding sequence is TGTGCCAGCAGTCCCTCTGGGGACAGGGGATCCTACGAGCAGTACTTC.

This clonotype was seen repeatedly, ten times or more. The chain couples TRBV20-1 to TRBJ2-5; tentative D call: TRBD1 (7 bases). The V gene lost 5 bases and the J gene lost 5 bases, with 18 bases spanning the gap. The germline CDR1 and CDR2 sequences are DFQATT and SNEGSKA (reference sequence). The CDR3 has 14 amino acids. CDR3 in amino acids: CSAGRQGLGETQYF. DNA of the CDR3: TGCAGTGCTGGCAGACAGGGACTCGGGGAGACCCAGTACTTC.

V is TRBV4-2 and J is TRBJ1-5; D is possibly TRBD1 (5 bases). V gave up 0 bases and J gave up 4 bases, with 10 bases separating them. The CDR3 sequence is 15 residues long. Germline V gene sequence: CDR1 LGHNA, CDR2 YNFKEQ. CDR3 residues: CASSQDREYNQPQHF. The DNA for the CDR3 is TGTGCCAGCAGCCAAGACAGGGAATATAATCAGCCCCAGCATTTT.

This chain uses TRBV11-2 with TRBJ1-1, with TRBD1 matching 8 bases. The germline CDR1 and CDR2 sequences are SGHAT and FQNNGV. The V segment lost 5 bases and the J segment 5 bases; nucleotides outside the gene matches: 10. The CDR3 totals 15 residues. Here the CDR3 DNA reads TGTGCCAGCAGCCCGATCCAGGGGGCGGGAACTGAAGCTTTCTTT. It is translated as CASSPIQGAGTEAFF. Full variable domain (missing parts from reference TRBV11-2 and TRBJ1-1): EAGVAQSPRYKIIEKRQSVAFWCNPISGHATLYWYQQILGQGPKLLIQFQNNGVVDDSQLPKDRFSAERLKGVDSTLKIQPAKLEDSAVYLCASSPIQGAGTEAFFGQGTRLTVV.

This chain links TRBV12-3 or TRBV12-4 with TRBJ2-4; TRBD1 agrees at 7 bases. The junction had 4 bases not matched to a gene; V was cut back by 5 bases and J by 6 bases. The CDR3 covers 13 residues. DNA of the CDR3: TGTGCCAGCAGTGGGGACAGCACAAACATTCAGTACTTC. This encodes CASSGDSTNIQYF.

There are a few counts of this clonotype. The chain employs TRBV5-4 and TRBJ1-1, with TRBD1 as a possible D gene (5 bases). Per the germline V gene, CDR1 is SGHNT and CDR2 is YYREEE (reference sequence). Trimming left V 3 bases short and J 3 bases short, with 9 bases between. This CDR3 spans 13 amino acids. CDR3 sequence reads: CASSWLGDTEAFF. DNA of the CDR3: TGTGCCAGCAGCTGGTTGGGGGACACTGAAGCTTTCTTT.

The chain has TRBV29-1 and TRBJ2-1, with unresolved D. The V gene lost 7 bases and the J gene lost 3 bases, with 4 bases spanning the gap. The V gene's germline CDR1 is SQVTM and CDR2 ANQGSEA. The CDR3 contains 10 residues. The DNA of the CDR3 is TGCAGCGCCCTCTACAATGAGCAGTTCTTC. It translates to CSALYNEQFF.

In nucleotides, the CDR3 is TGTGCCAGCAGCCCAGGGACAGACTTTTACGGCTACACCTTC. It translates to CASSPGTDFYGYTF. This sequence joins TRBV7-9 and TRBJ1-2; 7 bases fit TRBD1. J lost 8 bases, V lost 5 bases, and 11 bases had no gene match. This CDR3 is built from 14 residues. The germline V gene has CDR1 SEHNR and CDR2 FQNEAQ (reference sequence).

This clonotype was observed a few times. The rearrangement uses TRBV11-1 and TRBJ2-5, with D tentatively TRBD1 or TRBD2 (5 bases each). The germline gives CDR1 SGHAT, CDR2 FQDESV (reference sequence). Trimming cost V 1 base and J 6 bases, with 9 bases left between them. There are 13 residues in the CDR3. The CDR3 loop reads CASSLDLGQTQYF. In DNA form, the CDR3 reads TGTGCCAGCAGCTTAGATCTGGGACAGACCCAGTACTTC.

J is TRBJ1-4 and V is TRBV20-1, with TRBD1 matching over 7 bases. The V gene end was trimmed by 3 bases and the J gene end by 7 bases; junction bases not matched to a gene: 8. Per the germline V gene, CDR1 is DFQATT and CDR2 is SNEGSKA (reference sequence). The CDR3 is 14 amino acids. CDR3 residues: CSASSVRGAEKLFF. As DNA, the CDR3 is TGCAGTGCTAGTTCCGTCAGGGGGGCTGAAAAACTGTTTTTT.

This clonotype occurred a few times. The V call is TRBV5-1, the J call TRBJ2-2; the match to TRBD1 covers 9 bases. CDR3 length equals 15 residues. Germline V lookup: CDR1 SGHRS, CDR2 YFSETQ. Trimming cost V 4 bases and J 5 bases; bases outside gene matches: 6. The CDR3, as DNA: TGCGCCAGCAGCGGGACAGGGTACGGAACCGGGGAGCTGTTTTTT. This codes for CASSGTGYGTGELFF.

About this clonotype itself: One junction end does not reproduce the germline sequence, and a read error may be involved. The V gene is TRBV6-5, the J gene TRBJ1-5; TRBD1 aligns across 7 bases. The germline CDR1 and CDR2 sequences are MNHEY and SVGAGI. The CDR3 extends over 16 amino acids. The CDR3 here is CASSSPGRQGKQPQHF. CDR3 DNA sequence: TGTGCCAGCAGTTCACCCGGACGACAGGGCAAGCAGCCCCAGCATTTT.

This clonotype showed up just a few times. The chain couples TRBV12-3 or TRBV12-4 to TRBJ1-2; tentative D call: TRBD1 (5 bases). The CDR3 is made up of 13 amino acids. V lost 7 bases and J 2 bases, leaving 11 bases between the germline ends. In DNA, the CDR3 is TGTGCCAGCAAAGACGGGACGAACTATGGCTACACCTTC. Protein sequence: CASKDGTNYGYTF.

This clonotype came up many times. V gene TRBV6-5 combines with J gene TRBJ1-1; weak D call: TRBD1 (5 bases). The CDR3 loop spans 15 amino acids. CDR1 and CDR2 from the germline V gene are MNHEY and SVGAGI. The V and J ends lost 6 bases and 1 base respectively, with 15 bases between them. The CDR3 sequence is CASSLGQGGNTEAFF. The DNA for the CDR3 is TGTGCCAGCAGCCTTGGGCAGGGAGGGAACACTGAAGCTTTCTTT.